A few counts support the clone carrying this T cell receptor beta chain. This sample was included in a study of low-dose radiotherapy and immunotherapy resistance in tumors. Study as a whole: The 200 mg/m2 dose of intravenous cyclophosphamide was given every two weeks, one day before radiation and immunotherapy. Patients took oral aspirin 300 mg daily for four cycles from cycle 1 day 1.

Amplification, which lasted approximately 20 PCR cycles, used a constant-region primer and V-primer adapter to amplify TCRs. TCRdb reanalysed the reads using MiXCR and keeps one entry per CDR3 protein. The table lists about 46,000 distinct CDR3 sequences, about 12% of them singletons. CDR3 length equals 14 residues. Germline CDR1 reads SGHAT; CDR2 reads FQDESV (reference sequence). Trimming pared 4 bases from V and 10 bases from J, leaving 17 bases between. Time point noted: before trial treatment. Each eligible patient had an advanced solid tumor, and these tumors lacked tumor-infiltrating lymphocytes.

Sequencing was performed on PBMCs, taken before treatment. This TCR was recovered from a female donor with ovarian cancer. V is TRBV11-1 and J is TRBJ2-1; a possible D gene is TRBD1 (6 bases). This CDR3 reads CASSSWDIDREQFF. CDR3 in DNA: TGTGCCAGCAGCTCGTGGGACATCGACAGGGAGCAGTTCTTC.